This record covers a single T cell receptor (beta chain). The data stem from a study of spatial heterogeneity in lung cancer. Overall study: Samples were obtained from some 70 donors, all untreated early-stage non-small cell lung cancer patients.

Every TCR cDNA molecule bore its own unique molecular identifier. TCRdb processed the 5' RACE reads anew with MiXCR; each CDR3 protein has one entry. The sample holds around 110,000 distinct CDR3 sequences, over 9% seen once. This sample's time point: blood at routine non-recurrence follow-up after resection. The sequenced material consisted of unsorted whole RNA from tumor, nontumor lung or frozen PBMC. V was clipped by 8 bases and J by 8 bases, with 19 bases between them. Germline V gene data show CDR1 as MDHEN and CDR2 as SYDVKM. CDR3 length equals 14 residues. The sequence was collected from a male donor with early-stage non-small cell lung cancer. The chain couples TRBV28 to TRBJ2-1; the D is unclear. Sequenced here: PBMCs, sampled at follow-up. The CDR3 here is CASHPGVPGDEQFF. Written as DNA, the CDR3 is TGTGCCAGCCATCCTGGAGTCCCGGGTGATGAGCAGTTCTTC.